Listed below are T cell receptor beta chains from one sample, sequenced in a study of blood T cells in healthy people across ages. TCRdb redid the calling of the 5' RACE reads with MiXCR, one entry per CDR3 protein. The data hold 1.5 million or so distinct CDR3 sequences, with approximately 42% observed a single time. Sequencing was performed on blood. The receptors shown here come from a young woman in good health. Each CDR3 is given with its conserved first and last residue. A D gene is named only where the DNA matches it firmly. Part of the rows lack a size; the others show once, few, many or a class for expanded clones.

abundance,v_gene,d_gene,j_gene,CDR3aa,CDR3nt
-,TRBV27,TRBD1,TRBJ1-1,CASRTRGLTEAFF,TGTGCCAGCAGGACCAGGGGGCTCACTGAAGCTTTCTTT
few,TRBV27,-,TRBJ2-1,CASSPGLYEQFF,TGTGCCAGCAGTCCCGGCTTATATGAGCAGTTCTTC
few,TRBV29-1,TRBD2,TRBJ2-1,CSALSGSSVNEQFF,TGCAGCGCACTTAGCGGGAGTTCGGTTAATGAGCAGTTCTTC
-,TRBV21-1,-,TRBJ1-5,CASSKGPGTQPQHF,TGTGCCAGCAGCAAAGGCCCAGGAACTCAGCCCCAGCATTTT
few,TRBV6-5,-,TRBJ2-7,CASSYSNSQGAYEQYF,TGTGCCAGCAGTTACTCGAACAGTCAGGGTGCCTACGAGCAGTACTTC
-,TRBV28,-,TRBJ2-5,CASSLHRPGEEQYF,TGTGCCAGCAGCCTACATAGACCAGGGGAAGAGCAGTACTTC
-,TRBV18,-,TRBJ1-5,CASSQPGHARNQPQHF,TGTGCCAGCTCACAACCGGGACACGCACGCAATCAGCCCCAGCATTTT
-,TRBV27,-,TRBJ1-2,CASSDRLDYGYTF,TGTGCCAGCAGTGACAGATTGGATTATGGCTACACCTTC
-,TRBV18,-,TRBJ1-6,CASPLSGPINSPLHF,TGTGCCAGCCCACTCTCCGGGCCGATAAATTCACCCCTCCACTTT
-,TRBV7-2,-,TRBJ1-5,CASNMYSNQPQHF,TGTGCCAGCAATATGTATAGCAATCAGCCCCAGCATTTT
few,TRBV6-1,-,TRBJ1-2,CASSERPGHNYGYTF,TGTGCCAGCAGTGAAAGACCGGGACACAACTATGGCTACACCTTC
-,TRBV6-5,-,TRBJ1-2,CAIGTGGIGYTF,TGTGCCATCGGGACGGGGGGGATAGGCTACACCTTC
-,TRBV3-1,TRBD1,TRBJ2-1,CASSPGTVTYNEQFF,TGTGCCAGCAGCCCTGGGACAGTTACCTACAATGAGCAGTTCTTC
-,TRBV28,-,TRBJ2-1,CASSFGYSMTYNEQFF,TGTGCCAGCAGTTTTGGTTACTCCATGACCTACAATGAGCAGTTCTTC
once,TRBV20-1,TRBD2,TRBJ2-1,CSASGASGRGNEQFF,TGCAGTGCAAGCGGGGCTAGCGGGAGAGGGAATGAGCAGTTCTTC
few,TRBV9,-,TRBJ2-2,CASSVGGNLAGGELFF,TGTGCCAGCAGCGTAGGCGGAAACCTCGCGGGCGGGGAGCTGTTTTTT
few,TRBV7-2,-,TRBJ1-4,CASSSDRYEKLFF,TGTGCCAGCAGCAGCGACCGGTATGAAAAACTGTTTTTT